The rows below give T cell receptor beta chains drawn from one sample of a study of cytomegalovirus exposure and HLA in healthy donors. Assay: immunoSEQ multiplex PCR; the TCRdb copy retains only in-frame clones and omits some. The sample includes about 190,000 clones, roughly 80% of them seen just once. Sequencing input: PBMCs. Source of these receptors: a woman aged 25 to 45 in good health and CMV-seropositive. The CDR3 runs from the conserved cysteine through the conserved F or W. The order of the fields is J gene, D gene, clone size, V gene, CDR3 protein, CDR3 DNA. D genes are given only for firm matches. Clone size is shown for a subset of rows, as once, few, many or a class of expanded clone.

TRBJ1-4	NA	NA	TRBV28	CASSPPGAGREKLFF	TGTGCCAGCAGTCCCCCCGGAGCAGGGCGGGAAAAACTGTTTTTT
TRBJ2-5	TRBD2	NA	TRBV5-1	CASSHGTSGGETQYF	TGCGCCAGCAGCCATGGGACTAGCGGGGGAGAGACCCAGTACTTC
TRBJ2-6	TRBD1	few	TRBV5-4	CASPGTGGGGANVLTF	TGTGCCAGCCCCGGGACAGGGGGCGGTGGGGCCAACGTCCTGACTTTC
TRBJ1-5	TRBD1	NA	TRBV7-8	CASSLRTGAQPQHF	TGTGCCAGCAGCCTCCGAACAGGGGCCCAGCCCCAGCATTTT
TRBJ2-7	TRBD2	NA	TRBV4-3	CASSQIAGGPYEQYF	TGCGCCAGCAGCCAAATAGCGGGGGGGCCGTACGAGCAGTACTTC
TRBJ1-2	NA	NA	TRBV30	CAWFPNLGHYGYTF	TGTGCCTGGTTCCCCAACCTGGGCCACTATGGCTACACCTTC
TRBJ2-1	NA	NA	TRBV4-3	CASSQEVGSSYNEQFF	TGCGCCAGCAGCCAAGAAGTAGGGAGCTCCTACAATGAGCAGTTCTTC
TRBJ1-2	TRBD1	once	TRBV6-1	CASSTLTTGGGGYTF	TGTGCCAGCAGTACCCTGACGACAGGGGGAGGAGGCTACACCTTC
TRBJ2-7	NA	NA	TRBV29-1	CSVVRDSSYEQYF	TGCAGCGTGGTCAGGGATAGCTCCTACGAGCAGTACTTC
TRBJ1-4	TRBD1	few	TRBV27	CASAGTGPFNEKLFF	TGTGCCAGTGCCGGGACAGGGCCCTTTAATGAAAAACTGTTTTTT
TRBJ2-5	TRBD1	NA	TRBV15	CATSRDGQGLETQYF	TGTGCCACCAGCAGAGATGGACAGGGATTAGAGACCCAGTACTTC
TRBJ2-2	NA	NA	TRBV4-1	CASSPDLFGGELFF	TGCGCCAGCAGCCCCGACTTATTCGGCGGGGAGCTGTTTTTT
TRBJ2-4	NA	NA	TRBV5-1	CASSLQAKNIQYF	TGCGCCAGCAGTCTTCAGGCCAAAAACATTCAGTACTTC
TRBJ1-1	NA	NA	TRBV21-1	CASSAAGGTNTEAFF	TGTGCCAGCAGCGCAGCAGGGGGCACGAACACTGAAGCTTTCTTT
TRBJ1-5	NA	NA	TRBV2	CASSLLRGSNQPQHF	TGTGCCAGCAGTCTCCTTAGGGGAAGCAATCAGCCCCAGCATTTT
TRBJ1-5	NA	NA	TRBV19	CASSTITGLGNQPQHF	TGTGCCAGTAGTACCATCACAGGACTAGGGAATCAGCCCCAGCATTTT
TRBJ1-1	TRBD1	few	TRBV6-5	CASTRQGARTEAFF	TGTGCCAGCACCCGACAGGGGGCGCGCACTGAAGCTTTCTTT
TRBJ2-1	TRBD1	few	TRBV14	CASSYRDRNNEQFF	TGTGCCAGCAGCTACCGGGACAGAAACAATGAGCAGTTCTTC
TRBJ2-3	TRBD1	NA	TRBV4-3	CASSQVRGQGDTQYF	TGCGCCAGCAGCCAAGTCAGGGGGCAGGGAGATACGCAGTATTTT
TRBJ2-1	NA	NA	TRBV10-3	CAISGYRDNEQFF	TGTGCCATCAGTGGATACAGGGACAATGAGCAGTTCTTC
TRBJ2-7	TRBD1	NA	TRBV18	CASSPESRDRSYEQYF	TGTGCCAGCTCACCGGAGAGCAGGGACAGATCCTACGAGCAGTACTTC
TRBJ2-3	TRBD2	NA	TRBV6-5	CASSVAGRTDTQYF	TGTGCCAGCAGTGTAGCGGGGCGCACAGATACGCAGTATTTT
TRBJ1-5	NA	NA	TRBV7-2	CASSFSGEPQHF	TGTGCCAGCAGCTTTTCGGGGGAGCCCCAGCATTTT
TRBJ2-7	NA	NA	TRBV15	CATSRVGGSSYEQYF	TGTGCCACCAGCAGAGTAGGAGGTTCCTCCTACGAGCAGTACTTC
TRBJ2-3	TRBD2	once	TRBV27	CASSRGGNTQYF	TGTGCCAGCAGCCGCGGGGGGAATACGCAGTATTTT
TRBJ2-1	NA	once	TRBV9	CASSRLTKQLNEQFF	TGTGCCAGCAGCCGTCTAACGAAACAGCTCAATGAGCAGTTCTTC
TRBJ1-1	NA	few	TRBV2	CASSEIGTRNTEAFF	TGTGCCAGCAGTGAAATCGGGACAAGGAACACTGAAGCTTTCTTT
TRBJ2-5	TRBD1	NA	TRBV19	CASRKGQPQETQYF	TGTGCCAGTAGAAAGGGACAGCCCCAAGAGACCCAGTACTTC
TRBJ2-7	TRBD1	few	TRBV28	CASSSPGQGANEQYF	TGTGCCAGCAGCTCCCCGGGACAGGGGGCTAACGAGCAGTACTTC
TRBJ2-7	NA	NA	TRBV28	CASSLSGYEQYF	TGTGCCAGCAGTTTATCCGGGTACGAGCAGTACTTC
TRBJ1-5	NA	NA	TRBV4-3	CASPDQKGDWNQPQHF	TGCGCCAGCCCCGACCAGAAGGGGGATTGGAATCAGCCCCAGCATTTT
TRBJ1-5	NA	NA	TRBV5-4	CASSLAPNSNQPQHF	TGTGCCAGCAGCTTGGCCCCCAATAGCAATCAGCCCCAGCATTTT
TRBJ2-2	TRBD2	NA	TRBV18	CASSPLRLAGGTGELFF	TGTGCCAGCTCACCATTAAGACTAGCGGGAGGCACCGGGGAGCTGTTTTTT
TRBJ2-4	NA	NA	TRBV6-5	CASSYWTEIAKNIQYF	TGTGCCAGCAGTTACTGGACAGAGATAGCCAAAAACATTCAGTACTTC
TRBJ2-7	NA	NA	TRBV6-6	CASRAGNYEQYF	TGTGCCAGCAGGGCAGGGAACTACGAGCAGTACTTC
TRBJ1-1	NA	NA	TRBV4-3	CASSPRRGRTEAFF	TGCGCCAGCAGCCCTAGGAGGGGCCGGACTGAAGCTTTCTTT
TRBJ1-2	TRBD1	NA	TRBV5-6	CASSTYGTGYGYTF	TGTGCCAGCAGCACCTACGGGACAGGGTATGGCTACACCTTC
TRBJ2-5	NA	NA	TRBV28	CASSFTRLQRETQYF	TGTGCCAGCAGTTTTACAAGGCTTCAGCGGGAGACCCAGTACTTC
TRBJ1-3	NA	NA	TRBV15	CATSREKGSWNTIYF	TGTGCCACCAGCAGAGAAAAAGGGAGTTGGAACACCATATATTTT
TRBJ2-2	TRBD2	NA	TRBV5-4	CASSLRNGRGNTGELFF	TGTGCCAGCAGCTTGAGAAACGGGAGGGGCAACACCGGGGAGCTGTTTTTT
TRBJ1-6	NA	NA	TRBV6-1	CASSPQRQDSPLHF	TGTGCCAGCAGTCCCCAAAGACAAGATTCACCCCTCCACTTT
TRBJ2-7	NA	NA	TRBV5-1	CASSWSGGHEQYF	TGCGCCAGCAGCTGGTCGGGGGGCCACGAGCAGTACTTC
TRBJ2-1	TRBD1	once	TRBV7-2	CASSLRDRYNEQFF	TGTGCCAGCAGCCTCCGGGACAGATACAATGAGCAGTTCTTC
TRBJ2-7	NA	NA	TRBV18	CASSPRETYEQYF	TGTGCCAGCTCACCACGAGAGACCTACGAGCAGTACTTC
TRBJ1-1	TRBD1	NA	TRBV5-1	CASSSRDRDRAFF	TGCGCCAGCAGCTCCCGGGACAGGGATCGAGCTTTCTTT